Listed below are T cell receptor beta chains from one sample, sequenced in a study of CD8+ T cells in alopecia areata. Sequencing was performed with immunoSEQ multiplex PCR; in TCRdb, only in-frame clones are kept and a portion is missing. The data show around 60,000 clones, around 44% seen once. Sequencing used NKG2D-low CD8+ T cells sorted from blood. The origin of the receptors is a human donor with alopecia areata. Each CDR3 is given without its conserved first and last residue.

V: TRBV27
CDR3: ASARGHSQPQH

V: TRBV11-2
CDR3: ASSPGALETQY

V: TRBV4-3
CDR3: ASSQDLGNEQY

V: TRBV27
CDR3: ASKNPTEGEYNEQF

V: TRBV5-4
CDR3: ASSFRQGADNEQF

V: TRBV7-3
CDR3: ASSNGQGKTEAF

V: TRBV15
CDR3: ATSRDRSSVSYEQY

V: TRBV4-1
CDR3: ASSQYRGNTEAF

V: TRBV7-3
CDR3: ASSSITRPLAGFTDTQY

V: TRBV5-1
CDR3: ASSLGHYNTGELF

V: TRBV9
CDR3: ASSVGQGMNTEAF

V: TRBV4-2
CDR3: ASSQGGQGNMNTQY

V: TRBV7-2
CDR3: ASSLTTGELF

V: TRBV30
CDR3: AWQEGWDTQY

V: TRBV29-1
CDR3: SVEDQLRTPGDYGYT

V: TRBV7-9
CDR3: ASSRRDFAYEQY

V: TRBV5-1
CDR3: ASSLARKTQY

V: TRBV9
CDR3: ASSVGGARADTQY

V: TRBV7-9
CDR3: ASRTGSHEQF

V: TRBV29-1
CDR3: SVEIGGRNSYEQY

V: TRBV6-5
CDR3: ASSGASYNEQF

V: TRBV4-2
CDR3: ASSQDFRVGDEQY

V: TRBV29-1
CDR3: SVEGYPGNTEAF

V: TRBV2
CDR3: ASSGWNQPQH

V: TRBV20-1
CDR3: SKGEGYEQY

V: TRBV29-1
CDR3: SVVGTSGSSYNEQF

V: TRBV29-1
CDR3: SVEDPARGAPREQY

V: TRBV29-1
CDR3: SVEAGDLPHRQY

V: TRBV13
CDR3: ASSTTLGEVTDTQY

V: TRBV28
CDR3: ASTQSLRGYGYT

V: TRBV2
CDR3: ASSRTLSYEQY

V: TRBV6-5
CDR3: ASSFPSEAF

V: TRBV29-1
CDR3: SVEAPLEETQY

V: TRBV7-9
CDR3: ASSPRAGGGTDTQY

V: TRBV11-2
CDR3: ASSLDPSGLNPQH

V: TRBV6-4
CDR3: ASSGTSGGYNEQF

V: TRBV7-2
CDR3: ASSPRTGLEGRETQY

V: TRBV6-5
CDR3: ASSYLGNPTGELF

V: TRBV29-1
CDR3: SAGTGSYEQY

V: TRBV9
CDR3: ASSVLRGGPTGELF

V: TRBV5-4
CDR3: ASSQTGELF

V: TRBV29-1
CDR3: SVEVPGGDRVAYEQY

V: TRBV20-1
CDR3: SAVVAYEQY